This T cell receptor beta chain comes out of a study of shared clonotypes between healthy human individuals. Germline CDR1 reads LNHDA; CDR2 reads SQIVND (reference sequence). The CDR3 runs 15 residues. Trimming took 0 bases from V and 2 from J, leaving 9 bases between them. As regards this clone: The antigen is unknown.

The assay was immunoSEQ multiplex PCR, and TCRdb's table has in-frame clones only and misses some. This table holds roughly 2 million clones, approximately 96% found once. The study's findings and limits: Shared clonotypes across all four donors exceeded non-shared ones in generation probability.

The chain carries TRBV19 and TRBJ2-3, with D possibly TRBD1 on 5 matching bases. The source of this sequence is a man younger than 35 in good health. Sample: naive CD4+ T cells sorted from blood. Subset in this sample: CD45RA+ positively selected. CDR3 loop: CASSIDPGYTDTQYF. The CDR3 DNA reads as TGTGCCAGTAGTATAGATCCAGGGTACACAGATACGCAGTATTTT.